This is a list of T cell receptor beta chains from one sample in a study of early T cells in non-severe SARS-CoV-2 infection. TCRdb analysed the 5' RACE reads with MiXCR anew, one entry per CDR3 protein. The sample contains 85,000 to 120,000 distinct CDR3 sequences, roughly 13% of which appear only once. The sequenced material came from whole blood. These receptors all come from an adult who was a healthcare worker with PCR-confirmed SARS-CoV-2 infection or an uninfected control (not recorded which). The CDR3 runs from the conserved cysteine through the conserved F or W. The D gene is left open where the match is weak. Clone size is given for some rows only: seen once, a few or many times, or a class if the clone is expanded.

J | V | D | size | CDR3 | DNA
TRBJ1-4 | TRBV28 | - | - | CASSPPPTGRLEKLFF | TGTGCCAGCAGCCCCCCCCCCACAGGGAGGCTGGAAAAACTGTTTTTT
TRBJ2-7 | TRBV5-1 | - | few | CASRTGTTAYEQYF | TGCGCCAGCAGGACCGGGACAACCGCCTACGAGCAGTACTTC
TRBJ1-2 | TRBV12-3/TRBV12-4 | - | many | CASRSDVRGYTF | TGTGCCAGCAGGTCGGACGTGAGGGGCTACACCTTC
TRBJ2-3 | TRBV7-2 | - | - | CASSYGREDTQYF | TGTGCCAGCAGCTATGGACGGGAGGATACGCAGTATTTT
TRBJ2-3 | TRBV5-1 | TRBD1 | - | CASRAGTGSTDTQYF | TGCGCCAGCAGAGCCGGGACAGGGTCAACAGATACGCAGTATTTT
TRBJ2-1 | TRBV20-1 | TRBD2 | few | CSARKSGIRSYNEQFF | TGCAGTGCTAGAAAAAGCGGGATCCGCTCCTACAATGAGCAGTTCTTC
TRBJ2-7 | TRBV5-1 | TRBD2 | many | CASSSLAGGAYEQYF | TGCGCCAGCAGCTCTCTAGCGGGAGGTGCGTACGAGCAGTACTTC
TRBJ1-3 | TRBV7-9 | - | - | CASSPQGGTIYF | TGTGCCAGCAGCCCCCAAGGGGGCACCATATATTTT
TRBJ2-3 | TRBV29-1 | TRBD1 | few | CSVTTGTRTDTQYF | TGCAGCGTCACGACAGGGACCCGCACAGATACGCAGTATTTT
TRBJ1-3 | TRBV28 | - | few | CATQNHVPEGNTIYF | TGTGCCACCCAAAACCACGTCCCTGAGGGAAACACCATATATTTT
TRBJ2-5 | TRBV12-3/TRBV12-4 | - | once | CASRLRGRETQYF | TGTGCCAGCAGATTACGGGGTCGGGAGACCCAGTACTTC
TRBJ2-7 | TRBV5-1 | TRBD2 | - | CASGHESGSRDEQYF | TGCGCCAGCGGTCACGAGAGCGGGAGTCGGGACGAGCAGTACTTC
TRBJ2-5 | TRBV12-3/TRBV12-4 | - | many | CASRESGAQETQYF | TGTGCCAGCAGGGAAAGTGGAGCGCAAGAGACCCAGTACTTC
TRBJ1-6 | TRBV5-1 | - | few | CASSLTSGKDSPLHF | TGCGCCAGCAGCTTGACCTCCGGCAAGGATTCACCCCTCCACTTT
TRBJ1-5 | TRBV27 | TRBD1 | many | CASSLKGYLVTGGVQPQHF | TGTGCCAGCAGTTTAAAAGGGTACTTGGTGACAGGGGGGGTTCAGCCCCAGCATTTT
TRBJ1-1 | TRBV7-9 | - | many | CASSFWGRGVTTEAFF | TGTGCCAGCAGCTTCTGGGGCAGGGGAGTGACCACTGAAGCTTTCTTT
TRBJ2-7 | TRBV29-1 | - | many | CSVVWVAGGPYEQYF | TGCAGCGTTGTTTGGGTTGCAGGGGGGCCCTACGAGCAGTACTTC
TRBJ2-1 | TRBV20-1 | - | many | CSANRRQDNGFF | TGCAGTGCAAATCGTAGACAGGACAATGGTTTCTTC
TRBJ1-2 | TRBV5-6 | - | - | CASSLSRAAYGYTF | TGTGCCAGCAGCTTGTCGCGGGCGGCCTATGGCTACACCTTC
TRBJ1-6 | TRBV4-1 | - | - | CASSQDPYSPLHF | TGCGCCAGCAGCCAAGACCCTTATTCACCCCTCCACTTT
TRBJ1-1 | TRBV18 | - | many | CASSPPGRGRNTEAFF | TGTGCCAGCTCCCCACCGGGACGGGGGCGGAACACTGAAGCTTTCTTT